The subject of this entry is one T cell receptor beta chain. What it binds is unknown. The CDR3 consists of 15 residues. Germline trimming cut 0 bases from V and 9 bases from J; bases unmatched to any gene: 4. In germline, CDR1 is LGHNA, CDR2 YNFKEQ. This PCR relied on a set of 60 Vbeta primers and 13 Jbeta primers. The protocol was immunoSEQ multiplex PCR, while the TCRdb copy is restricted to in-frame clones and leaves out a portion. The table lists tens of thousands of clones, roughly 80% of them singletons. The source of the sample is a study of cytomegalovirus exposure and HLA in healthy donors. General study points: CMV antigen specificity of a few CMV-associated chains was confirmed in vitro. Published work reported that the classifier diagnosed cytomegalovirus status with high specificity and sensitivity.

This clonotype was sampled from a woman aged 50 to 65 in good health and CMV-seropositive. V usage is TRBV4-2 and J usage is TRBJ2-1, with TRBD2 matching over 11 bases. The sequencing sample was made of PBMCs. CDR3 DNA: TGTGCCAGCAGCCAAGAAGTAGCGGGAGGGGTTGAGCAGTTCTTC. It translates to CASSQEVAGGVEQFF.